The rows below give T cell receptor beta chains drawn from one sample of a study of shared clonotypes between healthy human individuals. TCRdb's table, derived via immunoSEQ multiplex PCR, lists solely in-frame clones and lacks some. The data hold a few million clones, with 80% to 95% observed a single time. The sample was naive CD4+ T cells from PBMCs. The receptor set was obtained from a man aged 18 to 29 in good health. Some clones in this sample may be carry-over from other donors' samples. Both conserved end residues are part of each CDR3. Fields, in order: J gene, clone size, D gene, V gene, CDR3 DNA, CDR3 protein. The D gene is left open where the match is weak. Some rows have no size entry. The others give once, few or many, or a class for an expanded clone.

TRBJ2-3,.,TRBD1,TRBV5-8,TGTGCCAGCAGCCCGGGACAGAGCACAGATACGCAGTATTTT,CASSPGQSTDTQYF
TRBJ2-3,.,.,TRBV29-1,TGCAGCGTGTACAGGGTAGGGAACACAGATACGCAGTATTTT,CSVYRVGNTDTQYF
TRBJ2-5,.,TRBD1,TRBV18,TGTGCCAGCTCGCCGGTGACGGGACAGGGAGGGACCCAGTACTTC,CASSPVTGQGGTQYF
TRBJ2-1,.,.,TRBV28,TGTGCCAGCATGGCACGGGGTGGTGAGCAGTTCTTC,CASMARGGEQFF
TRBJ2-7,once,TRBD2,TRBV28,TGTGCCAGCAGTCTCCGACTAGCGGGAGTAGGAGGGGAGCAGTACTTC,CASSLRLAGVGGEQYF
TRBJ1-1,.,.,TRBV19,TGTGCCAGTAGTATAGGGGGGAGCGTCACTGAAGCTTTCTTT,CASSIGGSVTEAFF
TRBJ2-7,.,.,TRBV20-1,TGCAGTGCCGTACTCTACGAGCAGTACTTC,CSAVLYEQYF
TRBJ2-1,.,TRBD2,TRBV2,TGTGCCAGCAGTGGGCGCGGGAGAAGTCCCTACAATGAGCAGTTCTTC,CASSGRGRSPYNEQFF
TRBJ1-3,.,.,TRBV28,TGTGCCACGGGGCTAATCCCCATATATTTT,CATGLIPIYF
TRBJ2-1,.,.,TRBV9,TGTGCCAGCAGCCCCACGGGAGAATACTACAATGAGCAGTTCTTC,CASSPTGEYYNEQFF
TRBJ2-2,.,TRBD2,TRBV5-6,TGTGCCAGCAGCTTGGATCTAGCGGGAGTTGACGGGGAGCTGTTTTTT,CASSLDLAGVDGELFF
TRBJ2-7,.,.,TRBV28,TGTGCCAGCAGTTCTACCCAAAGCGGGTCCTACGAGCAGTACTTC,CASSSTQSGSYEQYF
TRBJ2-7,.,.,TRBV5-1,TGCGCCAGCAGCTTTACAGGAGCCCTATACGAGCAGTACTTC,CASSFTGALYEQYF
TRBJ1-1,.,TRBD1,TRBV5-1,TGCGCCAGCAGCTCCCAGGGGGGCGGCACTGAAGCTTTCTTT,CASSSQGGGTEAFF
TRBJ2-7,.,.,TRBV12-2,TGTGCAAGTCGCCCAGGGACTAGCGGGAGTCGGTACGAGCAGTACTTC,CASRPGTSGSRYEQYF